The present T cell receptor beta chain was sequenced within a study of early T cells in non-severe SARS-CoV-2 infection. Study-level background: Chains were unpaired, as sequencing was done on bulk RNA from unsorted whole blood. Study outcomes and limitations: In VDJdb matching, anti-spike CD8 responses were favored while private and CD4 specificities went missing.

This clonotype was counted many times. The antigen remains undetermined. Individual cDNA molecules each received unique molecular identifiers attached to them. TCRdb independently ran MiXCR on the 5' RACE reads; one entry per CDR3 protein. Here the sample spans tens of thousands of distinct CDR3 sequences, 5% being singletons. The TCR originated in an adult who was a healthcare worker with PCR-confirmed SARS-CoV-2 infection or an uninfected control (not recorded which). The specimen sequenced was whole blood.

CDR3 sequence: CASSPDRNNEQFF. The CDR3 nucleotides are TGTGCCAGCAGCCCGGACAGGAACAATGAGCAGTTCTTC. V usage is TRBV11-2 and J usage is TRBJ2-1; 7 bases are shared with TRBD1. Per germline, CDR1 SGHAT and CDR2 FQNNGV. The J segment lost 5 bases and the V segment lost 5 bases, leaving 3 bases of the junction unmatched. This CDR3 comprises 13 residues. Together with reference TRBV11-2 and TRBJ2-1, the CDR3 gives the full variable domain: EAGVAQSPRYKIIEKRQSVAFWCNPISGHATLYWYQQILGQGPKLLIQFQNNGVVDDSQLPKDRFSAERLKGVDSTLKIQPAKLEDSAVYLCASSPDRNNEQFFGPGTRLTVL.